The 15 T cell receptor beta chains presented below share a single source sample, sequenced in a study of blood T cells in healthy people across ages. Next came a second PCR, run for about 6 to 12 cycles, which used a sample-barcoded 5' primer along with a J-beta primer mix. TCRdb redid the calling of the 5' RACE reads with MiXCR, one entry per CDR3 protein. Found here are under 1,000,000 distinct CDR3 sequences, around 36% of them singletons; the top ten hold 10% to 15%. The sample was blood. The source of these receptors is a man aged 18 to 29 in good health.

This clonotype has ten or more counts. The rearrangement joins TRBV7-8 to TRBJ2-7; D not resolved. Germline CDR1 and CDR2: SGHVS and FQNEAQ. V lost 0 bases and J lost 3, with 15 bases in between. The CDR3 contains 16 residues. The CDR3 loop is CASSLALGFRGYEQYF. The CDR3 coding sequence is TGTGCCAGCAGCTTAGCCTTAGGGTTCCGCGGCTACGAGCAGTACTTC.

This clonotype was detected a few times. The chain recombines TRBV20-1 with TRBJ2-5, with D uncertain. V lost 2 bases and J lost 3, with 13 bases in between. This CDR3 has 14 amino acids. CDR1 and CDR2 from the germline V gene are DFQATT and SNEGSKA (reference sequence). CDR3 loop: CSARSGQRKETQYF. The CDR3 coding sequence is TGCAGTGCTAGATCGGGTCAGCGAAAAGAGACCCAGTACTTC.

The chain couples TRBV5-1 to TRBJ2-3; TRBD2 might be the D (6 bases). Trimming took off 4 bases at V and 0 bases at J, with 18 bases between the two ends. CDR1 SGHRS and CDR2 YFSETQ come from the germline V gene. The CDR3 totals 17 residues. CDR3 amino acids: CASSPDGGDPSTDTQYF. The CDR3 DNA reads TGCGCCAGCAGCCCCGACGGCGGGGATCCTAGCACAGATACGCAGTATTTT.

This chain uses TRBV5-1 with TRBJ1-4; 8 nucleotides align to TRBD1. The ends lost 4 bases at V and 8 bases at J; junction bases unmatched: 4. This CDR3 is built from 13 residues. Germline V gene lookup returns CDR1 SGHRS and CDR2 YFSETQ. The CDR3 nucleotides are TGCGCCAGCAGCGCGGACAGGGTCGAAAAACTGTTTTTT. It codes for CASSADRVEKLFF.

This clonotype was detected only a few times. The CDR3 loop is CASSLVSAGVRKETQYF. DNA of the CDR3: TGTGCCAGCAGCTTGGTTTCCGCGGGGGTCAGAAAAGAGACCCAGTACTTC. V is TRBV5-6 and J is TRBJ2-5; 7 positions agree with TRBD2. The CDR3 loop spans 17 amino acids. Germline CDR1 is SGHDT and CDR2 is YYEEEE. J gave up 3 bases and V 0 bases, and 11 bases lay outside the gene matches.

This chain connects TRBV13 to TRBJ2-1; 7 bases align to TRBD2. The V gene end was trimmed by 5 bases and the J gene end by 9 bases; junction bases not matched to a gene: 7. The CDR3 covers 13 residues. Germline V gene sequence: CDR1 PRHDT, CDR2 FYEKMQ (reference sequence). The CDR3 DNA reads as TGTGCCAGCAGCGCGCGGGGGAAGGGTGAGCAGTTCTTC. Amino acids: CASSARGKGEQFF. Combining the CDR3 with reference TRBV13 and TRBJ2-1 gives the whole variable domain AAGVIQSPRHLIKEKRETATLKCYPIPRHDTVYWYQQGPGQDPQFLISFYEKMQSDKGSIPDRFSAQQFSDYHSELNMSSLELGDSALYFCASSARGKGEQFFGPGTRLTVL.

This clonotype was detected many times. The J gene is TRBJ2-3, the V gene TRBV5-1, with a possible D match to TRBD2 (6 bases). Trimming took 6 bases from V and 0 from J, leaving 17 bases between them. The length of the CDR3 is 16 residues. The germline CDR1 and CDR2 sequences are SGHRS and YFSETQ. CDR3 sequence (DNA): TGCGCCAGCACGGCGGTTAGCGGCCCAAGCACAGATACGCAGTATTTT. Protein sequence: CASTAVSGPSTDTQYF.

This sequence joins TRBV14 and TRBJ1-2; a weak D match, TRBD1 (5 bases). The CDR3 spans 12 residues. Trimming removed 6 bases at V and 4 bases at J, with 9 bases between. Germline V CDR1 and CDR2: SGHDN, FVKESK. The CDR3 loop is CASRGLAYGYTF. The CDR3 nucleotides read TGTGCCAGCAGGGGACTGGCCTATGGCTACACCTTC.

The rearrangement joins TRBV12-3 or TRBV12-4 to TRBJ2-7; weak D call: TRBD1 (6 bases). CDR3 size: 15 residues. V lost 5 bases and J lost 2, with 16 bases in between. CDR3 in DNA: TGTGCCAGCAGTCCCGGGACACTAACCACCTACGAGCAGTACTTC. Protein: CASSPGTLTTYEQYF.

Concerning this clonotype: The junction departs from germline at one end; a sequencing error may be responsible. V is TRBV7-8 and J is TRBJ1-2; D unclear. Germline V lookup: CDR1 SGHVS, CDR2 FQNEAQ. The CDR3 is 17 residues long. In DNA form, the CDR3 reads TGTGCCAGCCGCTTATATCCCCCTGCCAGAACTAACTATGGCTACACCTTC. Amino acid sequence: CASRLYPPARTNYGYTF.

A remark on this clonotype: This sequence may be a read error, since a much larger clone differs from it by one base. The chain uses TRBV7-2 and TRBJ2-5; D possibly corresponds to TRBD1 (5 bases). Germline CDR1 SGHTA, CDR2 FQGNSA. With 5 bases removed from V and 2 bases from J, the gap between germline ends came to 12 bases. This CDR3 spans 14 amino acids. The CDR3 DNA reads TGTGCCAGCAGCGCAGGGCCAGGGCAAGAGACCCAGTACTTC. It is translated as CASSAGPGQETQYF.

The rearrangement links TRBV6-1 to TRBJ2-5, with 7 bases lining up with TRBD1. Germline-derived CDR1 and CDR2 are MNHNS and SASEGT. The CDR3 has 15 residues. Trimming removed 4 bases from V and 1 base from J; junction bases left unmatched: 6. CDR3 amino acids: CASSGGQMRQETQYF. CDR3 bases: TGTGCCAGCAGTGGGGGACAGATGCGCCAAGAGACCCAGTACTTC.

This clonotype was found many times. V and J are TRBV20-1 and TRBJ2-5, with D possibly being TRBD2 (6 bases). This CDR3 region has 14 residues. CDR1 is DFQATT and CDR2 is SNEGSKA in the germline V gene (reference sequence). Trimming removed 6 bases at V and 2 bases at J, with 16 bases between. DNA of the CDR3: TGCAGTGCCAATGGAGGGGCGGTACAAGAGACCCAGTACTTC. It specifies CSANGGAVQETQYF.

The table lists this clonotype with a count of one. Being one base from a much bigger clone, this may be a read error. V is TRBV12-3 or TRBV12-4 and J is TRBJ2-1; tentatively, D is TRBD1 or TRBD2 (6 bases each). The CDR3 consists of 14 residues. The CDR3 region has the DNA TGTGCCGGCAGCTCCACTGCCGGGGGCGATAAGAAGTTCTTC. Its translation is CAGSSTAGGDKKFF.

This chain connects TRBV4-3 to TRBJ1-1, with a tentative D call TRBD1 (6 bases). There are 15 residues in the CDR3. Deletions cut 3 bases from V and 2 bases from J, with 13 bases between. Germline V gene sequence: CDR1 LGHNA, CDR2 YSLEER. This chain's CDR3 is CASSHRRGLNTEAFF. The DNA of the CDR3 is TGCGCCAGCAGCCATCGACGGGGGCTTAACACTGAAGCTTTCTTT.